These 8 T cell receptor beta chains were sequenced from one sample in a study of shared T cell receptors in the human thymus. The table came from immunoSEQ multiplex PCR; TCRdb's copy has only in-frame clones and leaves some out. The table shows more than 550,000 clones, with 80% to 90% occurring only once. These same records also appear under a second study, on human thymus T cells.

Sequencing input: thymocytes. The source is a girl in the first two years of life with a congenital heart defect.

Only one count was recorded for this clone. The J gene is TRBJ2-7, the V gene TRBV7-6, with TRBD2 matching 7 bases. This CDR3 has 13 residues. Germline trimming cut 3 bases from V and 3 bases from J; bases unmatched to any gene: 2. Germline CDR1 is SGHVS and CDR2 is FNYEAQ. CDR3 in DNA: TGTGCCAGCAGCTTTGGGGGGGTCTACGAGCAGTACTTC. Protein: CASSFGGVYEQYF.

The gene calls are TRBV7-8 and TRBJ2-1, with 8 bases that match TRBD2. This CDR3 comprises 14 residues. V lost 8 bases to trimming and J lost 5 bases; unmatched junction nucleotides: 8. Germline-derived CDR1 and CDR2 are SGHVS and FQNEAQ. Here the CDR3 reads CASLSGLADNEQFF. The CDR3 DNA reads TGTGCCAGCCTATCCGGACTAGCCGACAATGAGCAGTTCTTC.

The genes are TRBV7-4 and TRBJ1-1; 7 bases align to TRBD1. Germline V lookup: CDR1 SGHVT, CDR2 SQSDAQ. The CDR3 has 17 amino acids. V lost 1 base and J lost 1; bases outside the gene matches: 9. The CDR3 loop is CASSLGWDRQSNTEAFF. Here the CDR3 DNA reads TGTGCCAGCAGCTTAGGGTGGGACAGACAATCGAACACTGAAGCTTTCTTT. The entire variable domain, with the rest obtained from reference TRBV7-4 and TRBJ1-1, is as follows: GAGVSQSPRYKVAKRGRDVALRCDSISGHVTLYWYRQTLGQGSEVLTYSQSDAQRDKSGRPSGRFSAERPERSVSTLKIQRTEQGDSAVYLCASSLGWDRQSNTEAFFGQGTRLTVV.

The chain has TRBV5-1 and TRBJ2-1, with 7 nucleotides matching TRBD2. The trim removed 4 bases at V and 8 bases at J, leaving 9 bases unmatched. The CDR3 covers 14 residues. Germline V gene lookup returns CDR1 SGHRS and CDR2 YFSETQ. The CDR3 loop reads CASSLELAWDEQFF. The CDR3 nucleotides are TGCGCCAGCAGCCTGGAACTAGCGTGGGATGAGCAGTTCTTC.

V usage is TRBV6-1 and J usage is TRBJ2-7; no firm D call. V lost 3 bases to trimming and J lost 0 bases, with 24 bases between them. This CDR3 has 19 amino acids. Germline lookup yields CDR1 MNHNS and CDR2 SASEGT. The chain's CDR3 is CASSEPHPITSHYSYEQYF. The CDR3 bases are TGTGCCAGCAGTGAGCCCCACCCGATCACGTCCCACTACTCCTACGAGCAGTACTTC.

In the case of this clone: One junction end does not reproduce the germline sequence, and a read error may be involved. Other DNA variants within this sample encode the same CDR3. This chain joins TRBV30 and TRBJ1-6, with 12 bases matching TRBD1. The length of the CDR3 is 19 residues. Germline assignment: CDR1 GTSNPN and CDR2 SVGIG (reference sequence). The CDR3 is CAWRGTGGDLPDYNSPLHF. CDR3 in DNA: TGTGCCTGGAGAGGGACAGGGGGCGACTTACCGGACTATAATTCCCCCCTCCACTTT.

This chain joins TRBV5-5 and TRBJ1-5; D is perhaps TRBD1 (6 bases). In germline, CDR1 is SGHKS, CDR2 YYEKEE (reference sequence). Deletions cut 0 bases from V and 2 bases from J, with 9 bases between. This CDR3 has 15 residues. CDR3 in DNA: TGTGCCAGCAGCTTGGAGGGGGAACGCAATCAGCCCCAGCATTTT. This sequence encodes CASSLEGERNQPQHF.

In this sample, this clone turned up a few times. The chain recombines TRBV7-6 with TRBJ2-7; D call uncertain. The CDR3 has 13 amino acids. Trimming removed 4 bases at V and 3 bases at J, with 10 bases between. Germline-derived CDR1 and CDR2 are SGHVS and FNYEAQ. The CDR3 region is CASSSITGYEQYF. CDR3 sequence (DNA): TGTGCCAGCAGCTCCATCACCGGCTACGAGCAGTACTTC.